A single TCR beta chain is shown here with its context. Use of 60 Vbeta and 13 Jbeta primers characterized the PCR. Sequencing used immunoSEQ multiplex PCR; TCRdb keeps in-frame clones, though not all of them. Its table records roughly 100,000 clones. The CDR3 contains 15 residues. CDR1 SNHLY and CDR2 FYNNEI come from the germline V gene. This entry is derived from a study of cytomegalovirus exposure and HLA in healthy donors. Material for sequencing was PBMCs. The source of this sequence is a middle-aged man in good health and CMV-seronegative. V gene TRBV2 combines with J gene TRBJ2-5; 12 bases map to TRBD1. The J call is doubtful: the DNA matches TRBJ2-7 better. The CDR3 sequence is CASRAAGTGGSEQYF. The CDR3 region has the DNA TGTGCCAGCAGGGCTGCCGGGACAGGGGGCTCCGAGCAGTACTTC.